Shown below are 30 T cell receptor beta chains from a single sample sequenced in a study of graft-versus-host responses after intestinal transplantation. No cognate antigen is known for these TCRs. Sequencing was performed with immunoSEQ multiplex PCR; in TCRdb, only in-frame clones are kept and a portion is missing. The sample holds 85,000 to 110,000 clones; 80% to 95% are singletons and the top ten take 1.2%. The sequenced sample was unstimulated CD8+ T cells sorted from spleen or lymph node cells, obtained before intestinal transplant. Receptors were obtained from a human donor who received an intestinal transplant.

The chain uses TRBV6-1 and TRBJ2-6, with a weak D call TRBD1 (6 bases). Trimming removed 5 bases from V and 3 bases from J, with 8 bases in between. The CDR3 sequence is 14 residues long. In germline, CDR1 is MNHNS, CDR2 SASEGT. The CDR3 DNA reads TGTGCCAGCAGTCAGGGGTTTGGGGCCAACGTCCTGACTTTC. Encoded protein: CASSQGFGANVLTF.

The rearrangement links TRBV11-3 to TRBJ1-1; tentatively, D is TRBD1 (5 bases). Deletions cut 4 bases from V and 3 bases from J, with 18 bases between. The CDR3 spans 16 residues. CDR1 SGHNT and CDR2 YENEEA come from the germline V gene. CDR3 protein: CASSSRGVRGYTEAFF. CDR3 nucleotide sequence: TGTGCCAGCAGCTCTAGGGGTGTCCGAGGGTACACTGAAGCTTTCTTT.

This chain uses TRBV27 with TRBJ1-2; D is possibly TRBD1 (6 bases). The germline V gene encodes CDR1 MNHEY and CDR2 SMNVEV (reference sequence). The CDR3 totals 13 residues. V was trimmed by 10 bases and J by 0 bases, leaving 12 bases between them. CDR3 DNA sequence: TGTGCCACAAGGGGGGCCTCTAACTATGGCTACACCTTC. This gives the protein CATRGASNYGYTF.

This rearrangement joins TRBV5-5 to TRBJ1-1, with D uncertain. Germline CDR1 and CDR2: SGHKS and YYEKEE (reference sequence). This CDR3 is 15 amino acids long. Trimming cost V 4 bases and J 1 base, with 14 bases left between them. Written as DNA, the CDR3 is TGTGCCAGCAGCCCGTACCGGACGGGGAACACTGAAGCTTTCTTT. It specifies CASSPYRTGNTEAFF. Full variable domain (remainder filled in from reference TRBV5-5 and TRBJ1-1): DAGVTQSPTHLIKTRGQQVTLRCSPISGHKSVSWYQQVLGQGPQFIFQYYEKEERGRGNFPDRFSARQFPNYSSELNVNALLLGDSALYLCASSPYRTGNTEAFFGQGTRLTVV.

This clone was seen only once. The V call is TRBV29-1, the J call TRBJ1-1; D not resolved. CDR1 and CDR2 from the germline V gene are SQVTM and ANQGSEA. V lost 4 bases to trimming and J lost 8 bases, with 8 bases between them. The CDR3 contains 10 residues. The CDR3 region has the DNA TGCAGCGTTGTGGCTATCGAAGCTTTCTTT. The encoded protein is CSVVAIEAFF.

The chain combines TRBV5-1 with TRBJ1-1; 7 nucleotides match TRBD1. From germline, CDR1 is SGHRS and CDR2 YFSETQ. CDR3 length: 15 residues. Germline trimming cut 5 bases from V and 6 bases from J; bases unmatched to any gene: 13. The CDR3 sequence is CASSRRGRWVAEAFF. The CDR3 bases are TGCGCCAGCAGTCGGAGGGGGCGGTGGGTGGCTGAAGCTTTCTTT.

The chain links TRBV5-1 to TRBJ2-5, with D hard to call. Germline CDR1 SGHRS, CDR2 YFSETQ. The CDR3 is 13 residues long. The germline V and J ends were trimmed by 2 bases and 5 bases, with 10 bases remaining between them. CDR3 nucleotides: TGCGCCAGCAGCTTTGAATTGGAGGAGACCCAGTACTTC. Its translation is CASSFELEETQYF.

The J gene is TRBJ1-1, the V gene TRBV5-5, with D tentatively TRBD1 (6 bases). CDR1 and CDR2 (germline): SGHKS, YYEKEE (reference sequence). V lost 0 bases, J lost 5 bases, and 14 bases lay in between. The length of the CDR3 is 15 residues. The CDR3 sequence: CASSLAGGGGTEAFF. The CDR3 DNA reads TGTGCCAGCAGCTTGGCGGGAGGGGGGGGGACTGAAGCTTTCTTT. Based on the CDR3 plus reference TRBV5-5 and TRBJ1-1, the full variable domain is DAGVTQSPTHLIKTRGQQVTLRCSPISGHKSVSWYQQVLGQGPQFIFQYYEKEERGRGNFPDRFSARQFPNYSSELNVNALLLGDSALYLCASSLAGGGGTEAFFGQGTRLTVV.

The chain carries TRBV9 and TRBJ2-7; 10 nucleotides align to TRBD2. The V gene's germline CDR1 is SGDLS and CDR2 YYNGEE. CDR3 length: 14 residues. The V segment lost 4 bases and the J segment 1 base; nucleotides outside the gene matches: 2. The CDR3: CASSLAGESYEQYF. The CDR3 coding sequence is TGTGCCAGCAGCCTAGCGGGGGAGTCCTACGAGCAGTACTTC.

The chain combines TRBV2 with TRBJ1-1; possibly TRBD1 for D (6 bases). The V and J ends lost 7 bases and 8 bases respectively, with 14 bases between them. The CDR3 covers 12 residues. Per the germline V gene, CDR1 is SNHLY and CDR2 is FYNNEI. In nucleotides, the CDR3 is TGTGCCAGCACCCCAGAGGGGGTAGAAGCTTTCTTT. Translated, it gives CASTPEGVEAFF.

This clone was seen a single time. The V gene is TRBV2, the J gene TRBJ2-1; 8 nucleotides match TRBD2. Germline V gene sequence: CDR1 SNHLY, CDR2 FYNNEI. The CDR3 has 15 amino acids. V was clipped by 6 bases and J by 4 bases; unmatched bases: 8. The CDR3 bases are TGTGCCAGCAGGTATCGGGGGGGGGATTACAATGAGCAGTTCTTC. Translated: CASRYRGGDYNEQFF.

The V and J genes are TRBV6-1 and TRBJ1-2; D perhaps matches TRBD1 (6 bases). Between the trimmed V and J ends, which lost 6 bases and 4 bases, there was a span of 15 bases. The CDR3 has 14 residues. Germline assignment: CDR1 MNHNS and CDR2 SASEGT. The CDR3 DNA follows: TGTGCCAGCAGCATCAGGGGTAACAGCTATGGCTACACCTTC. As protein: CASSIRGNSYGYTF.

As to this clone: Other DNA variants within this sample encode the same CDR3. V gene TRBV30 combines with J gene TRBJ1-1; a possible D gene is TRBD1 (5 bases). V lost 5 bases and J 4 bases, leaving 14 bases between the germline ends. This CDR3 is 13 amino acids long. Germline V gene lookup returns CDR1 GTSNPN and CDR2 SVGIG (reference sequence). CDR3 protein: CAWGGGVPTEAFF. CDR3 coding DNA: TGTGCCTGGGGTGGAGGGGTCCCCACTGAAGCTTTCTTT. Full variable domain (rest looked up from reference TRBV30 and TRBJ1-1): SQTIHQWPATLVQPVGSPLSLECTVEGTSNPNLYWYRQAAGRGLQLLFYSVGIGQISSEVPQNLSASRPQDRQFILSSKKLLLSDSGFYLCAWGGGVPTEAFFGQGTRLTVV.

The chain is built from TRBV4-1 and TRBJ1-4; 9 bases fit TRBD1. CDR3 length: 16 residues. The germline gives CDR1 MGHRA, CDR2 YSYEKL. Trimming removed 5 bases from V and 5 bases from J; junction bases left unmatched: 9. The CDR3 DNA reads TGCGCCAGCAGCAGAGGGGGGGGGACAGGGAATGAAAAACTGTTTTTT. It is translated as CASSRGGGTGNEKLFF.

CDR3 amino acids: CASSLSDGELFF. The CDR3 nucleotides read TGTGCCAGCAGCTTATCAGACGGGGAGCTGTTTTTT. The chain combines TRBV5-5 with TRBJ2-2; D remains unclear. Trimming left V 2 bases short and J 7 bases short, with 6 bases between. Germline assignment: CDR1 SGHKS and CDR2 YYEKEE (reference sequence). The CDR3 is 12 amino acids.

The chain uses TRBV9 and TRBJ2-2; D is undetermined. The CDR3 sequence is 12 residues long. V dropped 0 bases and J dropped 5 bases, with 2 bases sitting between them. Per the germline V gene, CDR1 is SGDLS and CDR2 is YYNGEE. CDR3 nucleotide sequence: TGTGCCAGCAGCGTAGCTACCGGGGAGCTGTTTTTT. It is translated as CASSVATGELFF.

The chain uses TRBV4-1 and TRBJ2-7, with D uncertain. The germline V gene encodes CDR1 MGHRA and CDR2 YSYEKL. Deletions cut 4 bases from V and 6 bases from J, with 19 bases between. The CDR3 is 15 residues long. CDR3 bases: TGCGCCAGCAGCCCCCTCCAGTCCAGTAATGGCGAGCAGTACTTC. Protein: CASSPLQSSNGEQYF.

This chain uses TRBV5-4 with TRBJ2-7, with TRBD1 identical over 7 bases. V was clipped by 3 bases and J by 2 bases; unmatched bases: 14. From germline, CDR1 is SGHNT and CDR2 YYREEE (reference sequence). The CDR3 covers 17 residues. The CDR3 coding sequence is TGTGCCAGCAGCTCGACCCTCCCTAGACAGGGAGCCTACGAGCAGTACTTC. Its translation is CASSSTLPRQGAYEQYF.

This rearrangement joins TRBV4-1 to TRBJ1-1, with no clear D. Germline V gives CDR1 MGHRA, CDR2 YSYEKL. CDR3 size: 13 residues. The V end lost 0 bases, the J end lost 0 bases, and 2 bases lay between the germline ends. The CDR3 is CASSQEMNTEAFF. The CDR3 DNA reads TGCGCCAGCAGCCAAGAGATGAACACTGAAGCTTTCTTT.

This CDR3 is CASSYSTGNEQFF. CDR3 bases: TGTGCCAGCAGTTACTCGACCGGCAATGAGCAGTTCTTC. The chain is built from TRBV6-5 and TRBJ2-1; D remains unclear. V was cut by 0 bases and J by 6 bases, with 6 bases left in between. The CDR3 runs to 13 residues. The germline V gene has CDR1 MNHEY and CDR2 SVGAGI.

The gene calls are TRBV7-9 and TRBJ1-2; no clear D gene. The V gene's germline CDR1 is SEHNR and CDR2 FQNEAQ (reference sequence). The CDR3 totals 13 residues. Trimming cost V 5 bases and J 6 bases, with 13 bases left between them. The CDR3 DNA is TGTGCCAGCAGCCGTGTTGGGGAGGATGGCTACACCTTC. Translated, it gives CASSRVGEDGYTF.

The rearrangement uses TRBV2 and TRBJ1-2; no reliable D call. The V end lost 2 bases, the J end lost 4 bases, and 17 bases lay between the germline ends. The CDR3 contains 16 residues. CDR1 is SNHLY, CDR2 FYNNEI, per germline. The CDR3 DNA follows: TGTGCCAGCAGTGAAATGAGCCTTTCTCCCGTCTATGGCTACACCTTC. This encodes CASSEMSLSPVYGYTF.

This chain uses TRBV5-4 with TRBJ2-7; 10 positions agree with TRBD1. With V trimmed by 2 bases and J by 2 bases, 7 bases remained unmatched. Germline V gene sequence: CDR1 SGHNT, CDR2 YYREEE (reference sequence). The CDR3 length is 16 residues. CDR3 nucleotides: TGTGCCAGCAGCTTAGATGGGGGGACAGGGGCCTACGAGCAGTACTTC. Its translation is CASSLDGGTGAYEQYF.

This clone has only one observation. The chain is built from TRBV7-9 and TRBJ2-1; D is uncertain. Germline loops: CDR1 SEHNR, CDR2 FQNEAQ (reference sequence). The CDR3 is 12 residues long. V shed 2 bases and J shed 8 bases, with 7 bases lying between them. The CDR3 DNA follows: TGTGCCAGCAGCTTAAGATCTTATGAGCAGTTCTTC. Translating gives CASSLRSYEQFF.

V gene TRBV30 combines with J gene TRBJ2-1, with D possibly being TRBD2 (7 bases). Trimming took 5 bases from V and 3 from J, leaving 14 bases between them. This CDR3 region has 14 residues. Germline-derived CDR1 and CDR2 are GTSNPN and SVGIG (reference sequence). CDR3 sequence (DNA): TGTGCCTGGCTGTCGGGGGGCTTCTACAATGAGCAGTTCTTC. This sequence encodes CAWLSGGFYNEQFF.

This clone appeared a single time. The chain couples TRBV6-1 to TRBJ2-1; TRBD1 might be the D (6 bases). The germline V gene encodes CDR1 MNHNS and CDR2 SASEGT. Trimming shortened V by 2 bases and J by 2 bases, and 16 bases separated the two germline ends. The CDR3 is 17 residues long. The CDR3 coding sequence is TGTGCCAGCAGTGAACACGGTACAGGGTACCCCTACAATGAGCAGTTCTTC. Translated, it gives CASSEHGTGYPYNEQFF.

Details on this clone: Different DNA sequences within this sample yield the same CDR3. The rearrangement uses TRBV6-1 and TRBJ1-2; no firm D call. In germline, CDR1 is MNHNS, CDR2 SASEGT. The CDR3 contains 12 residues. V gave up 2 bases and J gave up 2 bases, with 3 bases separating them. CDR3 amino acids: CASSENNYGYTF. CDR3 nucleotide sequence: TGTGCCAGCAGTGAAAACAACTATGGCTACACCTTC.

This rearrangement joins TRBV21-1 to TRBJ1-6. TRBV21-1 is given as a pseudogene. The CDR3 has 14 residues. CDR3 in amino acids: CARFPGTAYSPLHF. CDR3 sequence (DNA): TGTGCCAGATTCCCCGGGACCGCCTATTCACCCCTCCACTTT.

CDR3 residues: CASSFNSEGYGYTF. The CDR3 DNA reads TGTGCCAGCAGCTTTAATTCAGAGGGCTATGGCTACACCTTC. V gene TRBV5-5 combines with J gene TRBJ1-2; no clear D. Between the trimmed V and J ends, which lost 2 bases and 4 bases, there was a span of 12 bases. The germline V gene encodes CDR1 SGHKS and CDR2 YYEKEE (reference sequence). This CDR3 is built from 14 residues.

The V and J genes are TRBV4-1 and TRBJ2-3; 7 bases are shared with TRBD2. The germline V gene has CDR1 MGHRA and CDR2 YSYEKL. The trim removed 1 base at V and 2 bases at J, leaving 3 bases unmatched. The CDR3 has 15 residues. The chain's CDR3 is CASSQVGGTTDTQYF. As DNA, the CDR3 is TGCGCCAGCAGCCAAGTCGGGGGGACCACAGATACGCAGTATTTT.